These 18 T cell receptor beta chains originate from one sample sequenced in a study of blood T cell repertoires in COVID-19. Produced via immunoSEQ multiplex PCR; TCRdb's table is partial and in-frame only. The data contain approximately 210,000 clones, roughly 84% of them singletons. Sequenced sample: peripheral blood. The receptors shown here come from a woman over 75 with acute or convalescent COVID-19.

This clone came up many times. The chain couples TRBV5-1 to TRBJ2-5, with 8 positions matching TRBD1. Losses at the gene ends were 4 bases for V and 2 bases for J; bases not matched to a gene: 4. Germline CDR1 SGHRS, CDR2 YFSETQ. This CDR3 spans 14 amino acids. In DNA form, the CDR3 reads TGCGCCAGCAGCGCAGGGGGCCATCAAGAGACCCAGTACTTC. Translation: CASSAGGHQETQYF. The whole variable domain, filled in from reference TRBV5-1 and TRBJ2-5, reads KAGVTQTPRYLIKTRGQQVTLSCSPISGHRSVSWYQQTPGQGLQFLFEYFSETQRNKGNFPGRFSGRQFSNSRSEMNVSTLELGDSALYLCASSAGGHQETQYFGPGTRLLVL.

Here the CDR3 DNA reads TGTGCCAGCAGCCCGGGACTGAACTATGGCTACACCTTC. It translates to CASSPGLNYGYTF. The chain uses TRBV14 and TRBJ1-2, with D tentatively TRBD1 (5 bases). The CDR3 loop spans 13 amino acids. Germline CDR1 and CDR2: SGHDN and FVKESK. Trimming removed 4 bases from V and 2 bases from J, with 8 bases in between.

The chain recombines TRBV11-3 with TRBJ2-7; no clear D. The CDR3 loop spans 13 amino acids. Trimming took 1 base from V and 1 from J, leaving 5 bases between them. Germline V gives CDR1 SGHNT, CDR2 YENEEA. The DNA of the CDR3 is TGTGCCAGCAGCTTAGCTCAGTCCTACGAGCAGTACTTC. Its translation: CASSLAQSYEQYF.

This clone appeared a few times. The chain employs TRBV19 and TRBJ2-7; D unresolved. The germline CDR1 and CDR2 sequences are LNHDA and SQIVND (reference sequence). The CDR3 loop spans 11 amino acids. Trimming shortened V by 5 bases and J by 6 bases, and 8 bases separated the two germline ends. The CDR3 is CASSGRTEQYF. CDR3 in DNA: TGTGCCAGTAGTGGCCGTACCGAGCAGTACTTC.

The chain links TRBV19 to TRBJ2-2, with D maybe TRBD1 (6 bases). V was pared by 4 bases and J by 3 bases, with 9 bases between. CDR1 and CDR2 (germline): LNHDA, SQIVND (reference sequence). The CDR3 extends over 14 amino acids. The CDR3 DNA reads TGTGCCAGTAGTAAGGGGGTGGACACCGGGGAGCTGTTTTTT. This encodes CASSKGVDTGELFF.

The rearrangement links TRBV3-1 (or the pseudogene TRBV3-2) to TRBJ1-1; possibly TRBD1 for D (5 bases). The V end was cut by 4 bases, the J end by 0 bases, with 15 bases between. CDR3 length equals 16 residues. Germline V gene data show CDR1 as LGHDT and CDR2 as YNNKEL (reference sequence). CDR3 sequence reads: CASSPRWGGVNTEAFF. CDR3 in DNA: TGTGCCAGCAGCCCCCGGTGGGGGGGTGTGAACACTGAAGCTTTCTTT.

As concerns this clone: At the DNA level, this CDR3 is encoded by other sequences in the same sample as well. This rearrangement joins TRBV28 to TRBJ2-7; 7 nucleotides line up with TRBD2. This CDR3 spans 12 amino acids. Germline V CDR1 and CDR2: MDHEN, SYDVKM. J lost 4 bases, V lost 3 bases, and 0 bases had no gene match. The DNA of the CDR3 is TGTGCCAGCAGTTTGGGAGGGTACGAGCAGTACTTC. This encodes CASSLGGYEQYF.

The chain carries TRBV15 and TRBJ1-3, with TRBD1 as a possible D gene (5 bases). Germline CDR1 LNHNV, CDR2 YYDKDF (reference sequence). Trimming removed 4 bases from V and 0 bases from J, with 16 bases in between. CDR3 length equals 17 residues. CDR3 residues: CATSTGGTTVSGNTIYF. The CDR3 bases are TGTGCCACCAGCACGGGAGGAACGACAGTCTCTGGAAACACCATATATTTT.

The chain recombines TRBV12-3 or TRBV12-4 with TRBJ1-4, with a weak D call TRBD1 (5 bases). Trimming took off 6 bases at V and 3 bases at J, with 8 bases between the two ends. The CDR3 is 13 residues long. The chain's CDR3 is CASSPQANEKLFF. In nucleotides, the CDR3 is TGTGCCAGCAGCCCACAGGCTAATGAAAAACTGTTTTTT.

This clone was found once. The chain carries TRBV3-1 (or the pseudogene TRBV3-2) and TRBJ2-1, with 8 bases fitting TRBD1. J gave up 3 bases and V 2 bases, and 3 bases lay outside the gene matches. The germline CDR1 and CDR2 sequences are LGHDT and YNNKEL (reference sequence). CDR3 length: 15 residues. CDR3 residues: CASSQMTGVYNEQFF. The CDR3 DNA follows: TGTGCCAGCAGCCAAATGACAGGGGTCTACAATGAGCAGTTCTTC.

The chain couples TRBV10-3 to TRBJ2-7, with 12 positions matching TRBD2. The trim removed 5 bases at V and 5 bases at J, leaving 4 bases unmatched. The germline V gene has CDR1 ENHRY and CDR2 SYGVKD. The CDR3 has 14 amino acids. CDR3 sequence (DNA): TGTGCCATCAGTATACTAGCGGGGGGTCACGAGCAGTACTTC. Translated, it gives CAISILAGGHEQYF.

The chain recombines TRBV6-6 with TRBJ1-5; TRBD1 might be the D (5 bases). The CDR3 covers 16 residues. The V and J ends lost 4 bases and 2 bases respectively, with 15 bases between them. Looked up from germline, CDR1 is MNHNY and CDR2 is SVGAGI (reference sequence). The CDR3 DNA reads TGTGCCAGCAGTTTCCCGGGGGGAATGGGCAATCAGCCCCAGCATTTT. Translated: CASSFPGGMGNQPQHF.

The CDR3, as DNA: TGTGCCAGCAGCTTGATAGGACAGGATGAAGCTTTCTTT. As protein: CASSLIGQDEAFF. The chain joins TRBV7-9 to TRBJ1-1, with TRBD1 identical over 7 bases. Germline V gene lookup returns CDR1 SEHNR and CDR2 FQNEAQ (reference sequence). The junction had 5 bases not matched to a gene; V was cut back by 3 bases and J by 7 bases. CDR3 size: 13 residues.

This chain uses TRBV9 with TRBJ2-1, with a tentative D call TRBD1 (6 bases). CDR1 is SGDLS and CDR2 is YYNGEE in the germline V gene. Deletions cut 0 bases from V and 7 bases from J, with 29 bases between. This CDR3 has 20 amino acids. The CDR3 sequence: CASSVENLGQRQVLSNEQFF. CDR3 DNA: TGTGCCAGCAGCGTAGAGAACCTCGGACAGCGACAAGTTCTAAGTAATGAGCAGTTCTTC. The full variable domain, with the rest looked up from reference TRBV9 and TRBJ2-1, is DSGVTQTPKHLITATGQRVTLRCSPRSGDLSVYWYQQSLDQGLQFLIQYYNGEERAKGNILERFSAQQFPDLHSELNLSSLELGDSALYFCASSVENLGQRQVLSNEQFFGPGTRLTVL.

V gene TRBV6-4 combines with J gene TRBJ2-3; 10 nucleotides agree with TRBD1. The V and J ends lost 0 bases and 4 bases, in that order; junction bases with no gene match: 4. The CDR3 totals 16 residues. Per the germline V gene, CDR1 is MRHNA and CDR2 is SNTAGT. The chain's CDR3 is CASSDSGTGAADTQYF. The CDR3 region has the DNA TGTGCCAGCAGTGACTCGGGGACAGGGGCAGCAGATACGCAGTATTTT.

The J gene is TRBJ2-7, the V gene TRBV7-2, with 10 bases matching TRBD1. Germline CDR1 and CDR2: SGHTA and FQGNSA. The CDR3 is made up of 15 amino acids. Trimming removed 4 bases from V and 5 bases from J; junction bases left unmatched: 8. CDR3 amino acids: CASSSAGTGVHEQYF. Written as DNA, the CDR3 is TGTGCCAGCAGCTCCGCCGGGACAGGGGTCCACGAGCAGTACTTC.

The chain has TRBV6-1 and TRBJ1-3; D uncertain. The length of the CDR3 is 17 residues. Trimming stripped 2 bases from V and 0 bases from J, with 14 bases between. Germline lookup yields CDR1 MNHNS and CDR2 SASEGT. CDR3 sequence reads: CASSELRVTGSGNTIYF. In DNA form, the CDR3 reads TGTGCCAGCAGTGAACTTCGGGTCACCGGCTCTGGAAACACCATATATTTT.

The J gene is TRBJ1-6, the V gene TRBV30; weak D call: TRBD1 (6 bases). Germline V gives CDR1 GTSNPN, CDR2 SVGIG (reference sequence). This CDR3 is built from 13 residues. V dropped 2 bases and J dropped 6 bases, with 8 bases sitting between them. Here the CDR3 reads CAWSTGFNSPLHF. DNA for the CDR3: TGTGCCTGGAGTACAGGGTTTAATTCACCCCTCCACTTT.